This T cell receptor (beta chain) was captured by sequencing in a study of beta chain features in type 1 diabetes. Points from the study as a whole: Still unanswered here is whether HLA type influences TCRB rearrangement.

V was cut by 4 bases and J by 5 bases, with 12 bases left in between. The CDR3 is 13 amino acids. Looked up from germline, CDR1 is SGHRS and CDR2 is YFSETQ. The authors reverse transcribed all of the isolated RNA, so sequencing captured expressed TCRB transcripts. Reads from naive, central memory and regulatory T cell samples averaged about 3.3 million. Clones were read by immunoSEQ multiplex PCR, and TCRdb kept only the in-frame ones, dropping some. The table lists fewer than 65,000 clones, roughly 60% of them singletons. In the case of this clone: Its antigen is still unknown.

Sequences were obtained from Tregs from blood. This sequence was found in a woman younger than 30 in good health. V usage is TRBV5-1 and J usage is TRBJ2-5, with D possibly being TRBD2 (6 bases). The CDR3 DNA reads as TGCGCCAGCAGCGAGGGAGGCGGGGAGACCCAGTACTTC. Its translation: CASSEGGGETQYF.